The 18 T cell receptor beta chains reported below all come from one sample, sequenced in a study of T cell changes during pregnancy in multiple sclerosis. Clones were sequenced by immunoSEQ multiplex PCR, and TCRdb holds only the in-frame ones, with some missing. In the table there are tens of thousands of clones, roughly 95% of which are singletons. The source material was peripheral blood, sampled in the second trimester of pregnancy. These receptor sequences come from a female donor in good health, enrolled as a control in a pregnancy study.

The rearrangement uses TRBV11-2 and TRBJ2-7; TRBD1 might be the D (5 bases). V lost 0 bases and J lost 2, with 17 bases in between. This CDR3 is 17 amino acids long. Germline lookup yields CDR1 SGHAT and CDR2 FQNNGV. The CDR3 is CASSLEINRPNAYEQYF. CDR3 DNA: TGTGCCAGCAGCTTAGAAATCAACAGGCCTAATGCCTACGAGCAGTACTTC.

As DNA, the CDR3 is TGTGCCAGCAGCTTAGCTCCGGGACAGACCTACGAGCAGTACTTC. Its translation: CASSLAPGQTYEQYF. The chain recombines TRBV7-2 with TRBJ2-7, with 7 bases that match TRBD1. CDR1 is SGHTA, CDR2 FQGNSA, per germline. The CDR3 sequence is 15 residues long. Unmatched junction bases numbered 4, after V lost 0 bases and J lost 2 bases.

This clone is a singleton in its sample. The CDR3 DNA reads TGTGCCAGCTCAAGCCAATCCGGGGTCTACGAGCAGTACTTC. As protein: CASSSQSGVYEQYF. This rearrangement joins TRBV18 to TRBJ2-7; TRBD2 might be the D (5 bases). This CDR3 has 14 amino acids. The germline V and J ends were trimmed by 5 bases and 3 bases, with 14 bases remaining between them. The V gene's germline CDR1 is KGHSH and CDR2 LQKENI.

This sequence joins TRBV9 and TRBJ1-6, with D possibly matching TRBD1 (6 bases). With 0 bases removed from V and 7 bases from J, the gap between germline ends came to 14 bases. The CDR3 loop spans 16 amino acids. The germline V gene encodes CDR1 SGDLS and CDR2 YYNGEE. The CDR3 loop is CASSVGGSGVNSPLHF. The CDR3 region has the DNA TGTGCCAGCAGCGTAGGGGGCTCAGGGGTGAATTCACCCCTCCACTTT.

The rearrangement uses TRBV6-6 and TRBJ1-6; D gene ambiguous. Germline loops: CDR1 MNHNY, CDR2 SVGAGI (reference sequence). The CDR3 has 13 amino acids. Trimming took 8 bases from V and 4 from J, leaving 9 bases between them. The CDR3 DNA is TGTGCCAGCTTCGGGTCGTATAATTCACCCCTCCACTTT. This gives the protein CASFGSYNSPLHF.

The chain uses TRBV9 and TRBJ1-1; TRBD1 aligns across 8 bases. CDR1 is SGDLS and CDR2 is YYNGEE in the germline V gene. CDR3 length: 15 residues. Unmatched junction bases numbered 6, after V lost 3 bases and J lost 2 bases. The chain's CDR3 is CASSGGTGLNTEAFF. CDR3 sequence (DNA): TGTGCCAGCAGCGGCGGGACAGGACTAAACACTGAAGCTTTCTTT. The full variable domain, completed using reference TRBV9 and TRBJ1-1, is DSGVTQTPKHLITATGQRVTLRCSPRSGDLSVYWYQQSLDQGLQFLIQYYNGEERAKGNILERFSAQQFPDLHSELNLSSLELGDSALYFCASSGGTGLNTEAFFGQGTRLTVV.

The V call is TRBV4-1, the J call TRBJ1-1; 8 positions agree with TRBD1. V gave up 0 bases and J gave up 12 bases; unmatched junction bases: 9. This CDR3 comprises 14 residues. Germline V gene lookup returns CDR1 MGHRA and CDR2 YSYEKL. The CDR3 loop reads CASSQEIRGQGTFF. The CDR3, as DNA: TGCGCCAGCAGCCAAGAAATCAGGGGGCAGGGGACTTTCTTT.

The chain has TRBV10-3 and TRBJ1-1; TRBD1 might be the D (5 bases). V was clipped by 4 bases and J by 0 bases, with 6 bases between them. Germline CDR1 and CDR2: ENHRY and SYGVKD. The CDR3 loop spans 13 amino acids. The CDR3 coding sequence is TGTGCCATCAGTGGACAGCTGAACACTGAAGCTTTCTTT. It codes for CAISGQLNTEAFF.

V gene TRBV5-4 combines with J gene TRBJ1-1; D not certain. CDR1 and CDR2 (germline): SGHNT, YYREEE (reference sequence). The V end lost 2 bases, the J end lost 4 bases, and 9 bases lay between the germline ends. The CDR3 is 13 amino acids. CDR3 in amino acids: CASSFRGGTEAFF. Written as DNA, the CDR3 is TGTGCCAGCAGCTTCCGGGGTGGCACTGAAGCTTTCTTT. Looking up the rest from reference TRBV5-4 and TRBJ1-1 gives the full variable domain: ETGVTQSPTHLIKTRGQQVTLRCSSQSGHNTVSWYQQALGQGPQFIFQYYREEENGRGNFPPRFSGLQFPNYSSELNVNALELDDSALYLCASSFRGGTEAFFGQGTRLTVV.

The chain combines TRBV10-3 with TRBJ2-1; TRBD2 matches 7 bases. Germline V lookup: CDR1 ENHRY, CDR2 SYGVKD. V was clipped by 5 bases and J by 1 base; unmatched bases: 5. This CDR3 spans 15 amino acids. The DNA for the CDR3 is TGTGCCATCAGTTTATCTAGCGGTTCCTACAATGAGCAGTTCTTC. Translated: CAISLSSGSYNEQFF.

This chain joins TRBV15 and TRBJ1-5; a possible D gene is TRBD1 (5 bases). The CDR3 consists of 15 residues. Germline V lookup: CDR1 LNHNV, CDR2 YYDKDF (reference sequence). With 1 base removed from V and 7 bases from J, the gap between germline ends came to 14 bases. This CDR3 is CATSRVLGGMQPQHF. The CDR3 region has the DNA TGTGCCACCAGCAGAGTTTTGGGGGGTATGCAGCCCCAGCATTTT.

V usage is TRBV7-3 and J usage is TRBJ2-3; D not certain. This CDR3 has 13 amino acids. The germline V and J ends were trimmed by 3 bases and 1 base, with 5 bases remaining between them. The germline CDR1 and CDR2 sequences are SGHTA and FQGTGA. DNA of the CDR3: TGTGCCAGCAGCTTTCGGGGCACAGATACGCAGTATTTT. Protein sequence: CASSFRGTDTQYF.

The rearrangement joins TRBV4-3 to TRBJ1-2; D possibly corresponds to TRBD1 (5 bases). With 4 bases removed from V and 4 bases from J, the gap between germline ends came to 16 bases. The CDR3 has 15 amino acids. Germline V CDR1 and CDR2: LGHNA, YSLEER. The CDR3: CASSPDGGFGYGYTF. CDR3 DNA sequence: TGCGCCAGCAGCCCCGACGGGGGGTTTGGCTATGGCTACACCTTC.

The chain has TRBV7-3 and TRBJ1-1; D not certain. Germline V lookup: CDR1 SGHTA, CDR2 FQGTGA. V was clipped by 5 bases and J by 11 bases, with 12 bases between them. The CDR3 is made up of 11 amino acids. This CDR3 is CASSHPGQAFF. The CDR3, as DNA: TGTGCCAGCAGCCATCCTGGGCAGGCTTTCTTT.

J is TRBJ1-1 and V is TRBV4-1; possible D gene TRBD1, 6 bases. Trimming pared 0 bases from V and 6 bases from J, leaving 11 bases between. The CDR3 has 14 residues. In germline, CDR1 is MGHRA, CDR2 YSYEKL. CDR3 sequence: CASSQEGRGSEAFF. The CDR3 DNA is TGCGCCAGCAGCCAAGAGGGCAGGGGTTCTGAAGCTTTCTTT.

The genes are TRBV4-3 and TRBJ2-7; 7 bases are a match to TRBD1. The ends lost 0 bases at V and 3 bases at J; junction bases unmatched: 11. CDR3 size: 17 residues. The germline gives CDR1 LGHNA, CDR2 YSLEER. The CDR3 loop reads CASSQDLSRDRVYEQYF. The CDR3 DNA sequence: TGCGCCAGCAGCCAAGACCTGAGCCGGGACAGAGTCTACGAGCAGTACTTC.

The chain links TRBV4-2 to TRBJ1-2, with TRBD1 matching 10 bases. The CDR3 extends over 14 amino acids. With 5 bases clipped from V and 6 bases from J, the junction kept 6 bases outside the gene matches. Germline V gives CDR1 LGHNA, CDR2 YNFKEQ. The CDR3 nucleotides read TGTGCCAGCAGCACGACAGGGGGCGAGGATGGCTACACCTTC. This codes for CASSTTGGEDGYTF.

The rearrangement joins TRBV2 to TRBJ2-1; tentatively, D is TRBD2 (6 bases). Germline CDR1 SNHLY, CDR2 FYNNEI. The V end was cut by 5 bases, the J end by 6 bases, with 20 bases between. This CDR3 is built from 16 residues. The CDR3 DNA sequence: TGTGCCAGCAGTCGACTAGTCCTCGTTTGGGGCAATGAGCAGTTCTTC. This sequence encodes CASSRLVLVWGNEQFF.